The clone carrying this T cell receptor beta chain was counted only a few times. Assay used: immunoSEQ multiplex PCR; TCRdb lists only in-frame clones, some missing. This table holds hundreds of thousands of clones, around 84% found once. This sample was taken from a study of blood T cell repertoires in COVID-19. On the study more broadly: Sites across the United States, Italy and Spain contributed samples from acute and convalescent COVID-19. PBMCs, B-cell-depleted T cells, or T cells were the source of the cDNA or gDNA that made up the material.

The sample comprised PBMCs or T cells enriched from blood (not recorded which). The origin of this receptor is a man aged 25-45 years who had recovered from COVID-19.

CDR3 sequence: CASSLGQGWRTEAFF. CDR3 in DNA: TGCGCCAGCAGCCTAGGACAGGGGTGGAGGACTGAAGCTTTCTTT. The chain links TRBV4-1 to TRBJ1-1; 9 bases agree with TRBD1. The CDR3 is 15 residues long. Per germline, CDR1 MGHRA and CDR2 YSYEKL. V trimming: 4 bases; J trimming: 5 bases; junction bases outside the gene matches: 8.